This T cell receptor (beta chain) originates from a study of beta chain features in type 1 diabetes. As for the study in general: Patients did not differ from healthy donors in age, gender or cell yield. General observations from the study: Among all four CD4+ subsets, Type 1 diabetes patients had TCRB CDR3s that were moderately but significantly shorter.

This CDR3 is built from 13 residues. Germline values: CDR1 SGDLS, CDR2 YYNGEE. V dropped 6 bases and J dropped 5; count of bases not matched to a gene: 2. Expressed TCRB transcripts got sequenced, as all isolated RNA was reverse transcribed. Only in-frame clones appear in the TCRdb table, and some are missing; sequencing was by immunoSEQ multiplex PCR. This table holds around 240,000 clones, roughly 17% found once. Concerning this clone itself: The antigen remains unidentified.

This sequence joins TRBV9 and TRBJ2-3; 11 bases align to TRBD2. Sequenced material: naive CD4+ T cells from blood. This sequence originates from a man aged 30 to 45 with type 1 diabetes. The DNA for the CDR3 is TGTGCCAGCAAACTAGCGGGAGAAGATACGCAGTATTTT. Its protein product is CASKLAGEDTQYF.